This T cell receptor beta chain is from a study of neurological immune-mediated disorders. General study findings and limits: No CDR3 amino acid sequences recurred among expanded clones across subjects, suggesting private repertoires in all groups. Multiple sclerosis patients had less TCR clonal expansion than even healthy controls, unlike HTLV-1-associated myelopathy.

Time point meaning: longitudinal time-point 1 (baseline). The table lists this clonotype with many counts. The antigen is not known. TCRdb fed the 5' RACE reads into MiXCR, producing one record per CDR3 protein. The repertoire holds more than 70,000 distinct CDR3 sequences, more than 8.5% seen once, with approximately 9.7% in the top ten. Germline assignment: CDR1 DFQATT and CDR2 SNEGSKA (reference sequence). CDR3 length: 10 amino acids. Between the trimmed V and J ends, which lost 2 bases and 14 bases, there was a span of 7 bases. Sequencing input: PBMCs. This clonotype originated in a man aged 25-40 years in good health. This chain uses TRBV20-1 with TRBJ1-6; D not certain. The CDR3 nucleotides read TGCAGTGCTAGACGGGTTACCCTCCACTTT. Translation: CSARRVTLHF.